These 4 T cell receptor beta chains came from one sample sequenced in a study of blood T cell repertoires in COVID-19. The data were produced by immunoSEQ multiplex PCR, yet TCRdb's version contains in-frame clones alone and is incomplete. The table lists 150,000 to 200,000 clones, over 75% of them singletons. Sequencing was carried out using PBMCs or T cells enriched from blood (not recorded which). Receptors were obtained from a woman younger than 30 who had recovered from COVID-19.

This clone was found a few times. The chain recombines TRBV4-3 with TRBJ1-4; D might be TRBD1 (5 bases). The ends were cut back, 0 bases at V and 8 bases at J, with 16 bases in the middle. Germline V gene lookup returns CDR1 LGHNA and CDR2 YSLEER. This CDR3 region has 16 residues. Written as DNA, the CDR3 is TGCGCCAGCAGCCAAGATCTGGGCGGGGGTGGAGAAAAACTGTTTTTT. Protein: CASSQDLGGGGEKLFF.

This clone was detected a few times. The chain couples TRBV5-4 to TRBJ1-5; D may be TRBD1 (6 bases). Germline assignment: CDR1 SGHNT and CDR2 YYREEE (reference sequence). The V and J ends lost 4 bases and 5 bases respectively, with 13 bases between them. The CDR3 consists of 14 residues. CDR3 amino acids: CASSLQGRDQPQHF. The CDR3, as DNA: TGTGCCAGCAGCCTACAGGGTAGAGATCAGCCCCAGCATTTT.

This chain connects TRBV27 to TRBJ2-2, with a tentative D call TRBD1 (6 bases). Germline-derived CDR1 and CDR2 are MNHEY and SMNVEV (reference sequence). The CDR3 runs 13 residues. V lost 6 bases and J lost 6, with 11 bases in between. The CDR3: CASRLTGSGELFF. CDR3 in DNA: TGTGCCAGCAGGCTAACAGGGTCCGGGGAGCTGTTTTTT.

The rearrangement joins TRBV27 to TRBJ2-7; tentative D call: TRBD2 (6 bases). Germline V gene lookup returns CDR1 MNHEY and CDR2 SMNVEV (reference sequence). This CDR3 is built from 14 residues. V was pared by 5 bases and J by 4 bases, with 15 bases between. This chain's CDR3 is CASSPRGLAYEQYF. The CDR3 DNA follows: TGTGCCAGCAGTCCCCGGGGACTGGCGTACGAGCAGTACTTC.